Listed below are T cell receptor beta chains from one sample, sequenced in a study of blood T cell repertoires in COVID-19. Assay used: immunoSEQ multiplex PCR; TCRdb lists only in-frame clones, some missing. The table lists roughly 250,000 clones, 88% of them singletons. Sequenced input: peripheral blood. The source is a woman in her thirties or forties who had recovered from COVID-19. Both conserved end residues are part of each CDR3. Fields, in order: D gene, clone size, V gene, CDR3 protein. A D gene is named only where the DNA matches it firmly. Clone size is stated in some rows and not others, as once, few, many or a class when expanded.

TRBD2	NA	TRBV7-8	CASSLARGAGGPADTQYF
NA	once	TRBV4-3	CASSQGSGAEQFF
TRBD1	NA	TRBV2	CASDRGWGTDTQYF
TRBD2	NA	TRBV6-4	CASRDREGRVSTDTQYF
TRBD2	NA	TRBV11-2	CASTQWGGRNEQYF
NA	NA	TRBV7-2	CASSPHAGLLFF
NA	NA	TRBV7-2	CASSLVMSAGYGYTF
NA	NA	TRBV4-1	CASSQVGGAGTEAFF
NA	few	TRBV9	CASSVGGQDTEAFF
TRBD2	NA	TRBV19	CASSVGGGSSYNEQFF
TRBD2	NA	TRBV11-2	CASSQLGGGGTDTQYF
TRBD1	NA	TRBV3-1/TRBV3-2	CASSQAGTGGRGELFF
NA	NA	TRBV19	CASSRGAGTSTDTQYF
NA	NA	TRBV7-2	CASSLVGDTEAFF
NA	NA	TRBV2	CASSKTGGSGNTIYF
TRBD2	NA	TRBV27	CASSFRGGETQYF
NA	NA	TRBV12-5	CASGFITPRLGSDRMNTEAFF
TRBD1	NA	TRBV5-1	CASSGDRARSYEQYF
TRBD1	NA	TRBV28	CASSSPTGPLTF
NA	NA	TRBV4-2	CASSQGEWGPYNEQFF
TRBD1	NA	TRBV2	CASRDRGPYGYTF
TRBD1	NA	TRBV4-3	CASSQANRGRGEKLFF
TRBD2	NA	TRBV6-2/TRBV6-3	CASSYSGLAGRAGELFF
TRBD1	few	TRBV6-5	CASSRPGQGNYGYTF
TRBD1	NA	TRBV11-2	CASSSTRDRVPQETQYF
TRBD1	NA	TRBV2	CASRTGTGGVYGYTF
NA	NA	TRBV19	CASSVRYNEQFF
TRBD1	NA	TRBV7-2	CASKRGGLWANVLTF
TRBD1	NA	TRBV6-5	CASARDSRNQPQHF
TRBD2	NA	TRBV7-3	CASASGAYNEQFF
NA	NA	TRBV6-5	CASGQRYETQYF
NA	NA	TRBV7-3	CASSFPRQKQYF
NA	NA	TRBV7-7	CASSPDGGIGELFF
TRBD1	once	TRBV18	CASSPGGQGPLNTEAFF
NA	NA	TRBV28	CASSPPDWAYEQYF
NA	NA	TRBV6-5	CASSYSRLSSYNEQFF
TRBD2	NA	TRBV6-6	CASSPRGGGGSTDTQYF